This record covers a single T cell receptor (beta chain). What it binds is not known. This entry belongs to a study of post-analysis software for immune sequencing data. Regarding the study as a whole: There were roughly 5 TRBV segments more frequent in patients than controls, and TRBV5-6, TRBV5-1 and TRBV20-1 were among them.

TCR beta cDNA libraries had unique molecular identifiers. TCRdb ran MiXCR on the PCR reads and lists one entry per CDR3 protein. Among 350,000 to 500,000 distinct CDR3 sequences listed, 39% were seen once. There are 15 residues in the CDR3. V was clipped by 3 bases and J by 2 bases; unmatched bases: 6. The germline CDR1 and CDR2 sequences are SQVTM and ANQGSEA. Source material: blood. This sequence was found in a girl aged 2 to 10 with multiple sclerosis. This sequence joins TRBV29-1 and TRBJ2-5; 10 bases align to TRBD2. CDR3 residues: CSVERSGGVQETQYF. As DNA, the CDR3 is TGCAGCGTTGAGAGGAGCGGGGGGGTTCAAGAGACCCAGTACTTC.